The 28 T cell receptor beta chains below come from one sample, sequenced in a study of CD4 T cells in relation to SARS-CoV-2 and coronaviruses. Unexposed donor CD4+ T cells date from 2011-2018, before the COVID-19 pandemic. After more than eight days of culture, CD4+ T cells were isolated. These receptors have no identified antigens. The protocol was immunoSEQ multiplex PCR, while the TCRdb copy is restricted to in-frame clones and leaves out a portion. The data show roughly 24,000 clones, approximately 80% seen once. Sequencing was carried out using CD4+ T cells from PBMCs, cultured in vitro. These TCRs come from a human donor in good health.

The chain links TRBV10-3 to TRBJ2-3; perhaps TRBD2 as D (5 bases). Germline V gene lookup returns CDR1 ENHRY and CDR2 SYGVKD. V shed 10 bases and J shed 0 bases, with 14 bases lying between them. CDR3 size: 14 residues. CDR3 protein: CATTTGESTDTQYF. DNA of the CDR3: TGTGCCACGACCACCGGGGAGAGCACAGATACGCAGTATTTT.

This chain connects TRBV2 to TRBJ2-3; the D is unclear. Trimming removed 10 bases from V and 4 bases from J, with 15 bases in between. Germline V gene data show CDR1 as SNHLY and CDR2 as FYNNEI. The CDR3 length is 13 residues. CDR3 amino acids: CATNTLSADTQYF. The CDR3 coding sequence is TGTGCCACCAACACCTTGAGTGCAGATACGCAGTATTTT. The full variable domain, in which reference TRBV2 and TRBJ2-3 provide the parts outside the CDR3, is EPEVTQTPSHQVTQMGQEVILRCVPISNHLYFYWYRQILGQKVEFLVSFYNNEISEKSEIFDDQFSVERPDGSNFTLKIRSTKLEDSAMYFCATNTLSADTQYFGPGTRLTVL.

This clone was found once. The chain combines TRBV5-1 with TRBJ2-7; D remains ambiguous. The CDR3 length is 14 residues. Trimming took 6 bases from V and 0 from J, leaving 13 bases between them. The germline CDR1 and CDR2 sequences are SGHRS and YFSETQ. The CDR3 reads CASKVQASSYEQYF. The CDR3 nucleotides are TGCGCCAGCAAGGTTCAGGCCTCCTCCTACGAGCAGTACTTC.

The CDR3: CASSWVTNYGYTF. The CDR3 DNA reads TGTGCCAGTAGTTGGGTCACCAACTATGGCTACACCTTC. V usage is TRBV19 and J usage is TRBJ1-2, with D unresolved. This CDR3 comprises 13 residues. V was cut by 5 bases and J by 2 bases, with 9 bases left in between. Per germline, CDR1 LNHDA and CDR2 SQIVND (reference sequence).

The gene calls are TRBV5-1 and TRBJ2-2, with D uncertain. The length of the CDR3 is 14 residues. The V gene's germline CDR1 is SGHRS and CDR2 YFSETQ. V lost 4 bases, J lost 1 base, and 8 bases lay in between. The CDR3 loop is CASSPGRNTGELFF. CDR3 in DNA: TGCGCCAGCAGCCCCGGACGGAACACCGGGGAGCTGTTTTTT.

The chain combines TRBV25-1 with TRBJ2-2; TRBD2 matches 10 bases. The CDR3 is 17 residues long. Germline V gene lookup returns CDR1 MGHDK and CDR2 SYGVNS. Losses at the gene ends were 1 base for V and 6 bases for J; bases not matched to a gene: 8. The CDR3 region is CASSESRLAGVAGELFF. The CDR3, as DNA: TGTGCCAGCAGTGAATCTCGGCTAGCGGGAGTCGCCGGGGAGCTGTTTTTT.

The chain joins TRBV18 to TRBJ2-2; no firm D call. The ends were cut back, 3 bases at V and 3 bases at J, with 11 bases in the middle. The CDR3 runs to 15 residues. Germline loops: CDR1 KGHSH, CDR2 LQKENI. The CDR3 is CASSPSTVYTGELFF. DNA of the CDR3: TGTGCCAGCTCACCGAGTACGGTTTACACCGGGGAGCTGTTTTTT.

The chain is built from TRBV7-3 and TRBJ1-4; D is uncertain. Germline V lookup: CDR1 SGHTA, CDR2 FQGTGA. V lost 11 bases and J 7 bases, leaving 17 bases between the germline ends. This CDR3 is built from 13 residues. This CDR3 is CAVAPRRGEKLFF. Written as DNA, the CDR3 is TGTGCCGTGGCACCTCGCCGGGGTGAAAAACTGTTTTTT.

For the CDR3, the DNA is TGTGCCAGTAGTACGGGACAGTTACATCAGCCCCAGCATTTT. Translating gives CASSTGQLHQPQHF. The chain employs TRBV19 and TRBJ1-5; 7 nucleotides agree with TRBD1. Trimming cost V 4 bases and J 5 bases; bases outside gene matches: 5. The CDR3 loop spans 14 amino acids. Germline lookup yields CDR1 LNHDA and CDR2 SQIVND (reference sequence).

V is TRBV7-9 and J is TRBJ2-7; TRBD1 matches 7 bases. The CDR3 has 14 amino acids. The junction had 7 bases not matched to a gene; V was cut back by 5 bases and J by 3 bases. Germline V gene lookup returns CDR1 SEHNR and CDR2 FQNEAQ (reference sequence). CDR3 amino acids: CASSPRDRVYEQYF. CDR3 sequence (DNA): TGTGCCAGCAGCCCCCGGGACAGAGTCTACGAGCAGTACTTC.

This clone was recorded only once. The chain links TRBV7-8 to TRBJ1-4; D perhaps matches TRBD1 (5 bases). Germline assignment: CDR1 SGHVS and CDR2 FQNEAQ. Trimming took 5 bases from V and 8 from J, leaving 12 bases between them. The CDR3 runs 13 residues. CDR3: CASSPAGEEKLFF. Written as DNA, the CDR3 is TGTGCCAGCAGCCCGGCGGGGGAAGAAAAACTGTTTTTT.

This chain's CDR3 is CASSLGGTGLDEQFF. In DNA, the CDR3 is TGCGCCAGCAGCTTGGGGGGGACAGGGTTGGATGAGCAGTTCTTC. The chain uses TRBV5-1 and TRBJ2-1, with TRBD1 identical over 9 bases. The CDR3 covers 15 residues. The germline V gene has CDR1 SGHRS and CDR2 YFSETQ. V trimming: 0 bases; J trimming: 8 bases; junction bases outside the gene matches: 6. Full variable domain (rest looked up from reference TRBV5-1 and TRBJ2-1): KAGVTQTPRYLIKTRGQQVTLSCSPISGHRSVSWYQQTPGQGLQFLFEYFSETQRNKGNFPGRFSGRQFSNSRSEMNVSTLELGDSALYLCASSLGGTGLDEQFFGPGTRLTVL.

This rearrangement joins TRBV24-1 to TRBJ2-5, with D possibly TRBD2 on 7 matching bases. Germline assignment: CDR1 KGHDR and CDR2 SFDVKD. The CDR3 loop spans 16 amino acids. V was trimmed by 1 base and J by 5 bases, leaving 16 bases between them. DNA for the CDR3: TGTGCCACCAGTGATTTAGGCCAGGAGGGGGGGGAGACCCAGTACTTC. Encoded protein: CATSDLGQEGGETQYF.

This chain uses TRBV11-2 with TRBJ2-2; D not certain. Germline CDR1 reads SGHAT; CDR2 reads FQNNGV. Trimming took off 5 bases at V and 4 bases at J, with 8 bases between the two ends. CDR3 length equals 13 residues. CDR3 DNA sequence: TGTGCCAGCAGCCAGCGTGGCACCGGGGAGCTGTTTTTT. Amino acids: CASSQRGTGELFF.

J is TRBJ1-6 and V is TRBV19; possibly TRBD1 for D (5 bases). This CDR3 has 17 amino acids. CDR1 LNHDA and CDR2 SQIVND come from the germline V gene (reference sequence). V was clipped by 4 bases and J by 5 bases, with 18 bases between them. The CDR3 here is CASSKTAPNGDNSPLHF. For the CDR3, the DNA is TGTGCCAGTAGTAAGACAGCCCCTAACGGAGATAATTCACCCCTCCACTTT.

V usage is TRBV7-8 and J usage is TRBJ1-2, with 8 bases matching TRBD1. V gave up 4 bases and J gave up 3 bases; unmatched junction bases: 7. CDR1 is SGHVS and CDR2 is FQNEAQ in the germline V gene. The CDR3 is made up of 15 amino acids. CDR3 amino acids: CASSSILTGDYGYTF. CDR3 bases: TGTGCCAGCAGCTCGATACTGACAGGGGACTATGGCTACACCTTC.

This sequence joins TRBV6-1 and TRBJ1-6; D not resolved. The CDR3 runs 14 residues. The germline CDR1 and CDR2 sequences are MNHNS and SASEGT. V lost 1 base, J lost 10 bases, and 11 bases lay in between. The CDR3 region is CASSEGLWRSPLHF. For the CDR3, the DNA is TGTGCCAGCAGTGAAGGGTTGTGGCGGTCACCCCTCCACTTT.

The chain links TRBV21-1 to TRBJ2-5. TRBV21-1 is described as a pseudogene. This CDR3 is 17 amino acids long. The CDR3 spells CASSKEGGRGGKETQYF. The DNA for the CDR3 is TGTGCCAGCAGCAAAGAAGGTGGCAGGGGGGGGAAAGAGACCCAGTACTTC.

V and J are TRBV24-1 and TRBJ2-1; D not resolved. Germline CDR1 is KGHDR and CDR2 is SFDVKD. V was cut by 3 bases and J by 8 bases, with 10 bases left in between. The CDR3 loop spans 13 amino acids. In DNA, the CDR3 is TGTGCCACCAGTGATCTACCCCTAGATGAGCAGTTCTTC. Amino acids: CATSDLPLDEQFF.

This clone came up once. CDR3 residues: CASSLPREPSDTQYF. The CDR3 nucleotides are TGCGCCAGCAGCTTGCCACGGGAGCCCTCAGATACGCAGTATTTT. The chain carries TRBV5-1 and TRBJ2-3, with TRBD2 as a possible D gene (6 bases). In germline, CDR1 is SGHRS, CDR2 YFSETQ. The CDR3 consists of 15 residues. The germline V and J ends were trimmed by 1 base and 4 bases, with 13 bases remaining between them.

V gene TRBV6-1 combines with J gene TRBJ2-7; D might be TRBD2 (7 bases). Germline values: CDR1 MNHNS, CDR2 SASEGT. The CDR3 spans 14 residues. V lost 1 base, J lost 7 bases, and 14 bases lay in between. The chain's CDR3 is CASSEEGGSGEQYF. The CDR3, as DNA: TGTGCCAGCAGTGAAGAGGGGGGGTCGGGGGAGCAGTACTTC.

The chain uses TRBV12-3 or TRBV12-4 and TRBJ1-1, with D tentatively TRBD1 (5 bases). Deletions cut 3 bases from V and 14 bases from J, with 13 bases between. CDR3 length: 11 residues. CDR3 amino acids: CASSFEGRGFF. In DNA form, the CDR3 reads TGTGCCAGCAGTTTTGAGGGGCGAGGATTCTTT.

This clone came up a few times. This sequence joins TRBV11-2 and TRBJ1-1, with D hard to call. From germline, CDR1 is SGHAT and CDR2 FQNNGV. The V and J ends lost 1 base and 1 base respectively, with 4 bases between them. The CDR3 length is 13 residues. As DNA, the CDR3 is TGTGCCAGCAGCTTAGTGGCGAACACTGAAGCTTTCTTT. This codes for CASSLVANTEAFF.

The CDR3 loop is CASTGQGNPGELFF. CDR3 DNA sequence: TGTGCCAGCACCGGACAGGGGAATCCCGGGGAGCTGTTTTTT. The chain employs TRBV28 and TRBJ2-2, with 9 bases that match TRBD1. The CDR3 loop spans 14 amino acids. Germline V lookup: CDR1 MDHEN, CDR2 SYDVKM. J was trimmed by 6 bases and V by 7 bases; bases with no gene match: 6. Drawing the rest from reference TRBV28 and TRBJ2-2, the complete variable domain is DVKVTQSSRYLVKRTGEKVFLECVQDMDHENMFWYRQDPGLGLRLIYFSYDVKMKEKGDIPEGYSVSREKKERFSLILESASTNQTSMYLCASTGQGNPGELFFGEGSRLTVL.

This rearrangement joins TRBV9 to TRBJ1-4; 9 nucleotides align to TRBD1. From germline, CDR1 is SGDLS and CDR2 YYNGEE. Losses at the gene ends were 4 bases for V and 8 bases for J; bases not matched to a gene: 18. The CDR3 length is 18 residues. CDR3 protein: CASSTGTGTVRSGEKLFF. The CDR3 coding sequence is TGTGCCAGCAGCACCGGGACAGGGACGGTCCGATCTGGGGAAAAACTGTTTTTT. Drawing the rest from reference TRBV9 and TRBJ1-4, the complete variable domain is DSGVTQTPKHLITATGQRVTLRCSPRSGDLSVYWYQQSLDQGLQFLIQYYNGEERAKGNILERFSAQQFPDLHSELNLSSLELGDSALYFCASSTGTGTVRSGEKLFFGSGTQLSVL.

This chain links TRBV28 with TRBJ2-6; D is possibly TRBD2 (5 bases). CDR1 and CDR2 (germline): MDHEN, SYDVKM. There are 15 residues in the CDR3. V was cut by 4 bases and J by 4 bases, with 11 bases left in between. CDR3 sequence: CASSSAGEGANVLTF. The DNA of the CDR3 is TGTGCCAGCAGTTCCGCCGGGGAAGGGGCCAACGTCCTGACTTTC.

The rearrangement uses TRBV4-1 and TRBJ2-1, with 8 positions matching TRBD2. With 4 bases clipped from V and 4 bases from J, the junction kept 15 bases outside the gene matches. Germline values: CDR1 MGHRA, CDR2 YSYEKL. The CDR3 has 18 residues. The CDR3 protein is CASSPLATGTRGYNEQFF. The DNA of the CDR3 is TGCGCCAGCAGCCCACTCGCCACCGGGACTAGGGGTTACAATGAGCAGTTCTTC.

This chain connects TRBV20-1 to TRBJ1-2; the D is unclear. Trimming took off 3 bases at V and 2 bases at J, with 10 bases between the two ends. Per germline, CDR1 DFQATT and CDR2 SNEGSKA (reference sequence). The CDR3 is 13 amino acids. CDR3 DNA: TGCAGTGCTAGTTCTGGGCCCAACTATGGCTACACCTTC. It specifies CSASSGPNYGYTF.